This T cell receptor (beta chain) was captured by sequencing in a study of blood T cell repertoires in COVID-19. The overall study: Samples came from the United States, Italy and Spain, spanning acute and convalescent COVID-19. T cells, B-cell-depleted T cells, or PBMCs supplied cDNA or gDNA.

Under the authors' procedure: Researchers report that nucleated cell counts were estimated from reference gene primer amplification. Data came from immunoSEQ multiplex PCR; TCRdb stores just in-frame clones and leaves some out. The V and J calls and the clone size are those of that table, but D and trimming were determined from the DNA. This sample has some 130,000 clones, with approximately 80% found just once. V lost 2 bases to trimming and J lost 2 bases, with 12 bases between them. In germline, CDR1 is SNHLY, CDR2 FYNNEI. The CDR3 length is 15 residues. The chain employs TRBV2 and TRBJ1-2; possible D gene TRBD1, 6 bases. The TCR was taken from an older man with acute or convalescent COVID-19. The specimen was peripheral blood. This CDR3 reads CASSETGSGNYGYTF. In DNA, the CDR3 is TGTGCCAGCAGTGAAACAGGGAGCGGAAACTATGGCTACACCTTC. The full variable domain, rest sourced from reference TRBV2 and TRBJ1-2, is EPEVTQTPSHQVTQMGQEVILRCVPISNHLYFYWYRQILGQKVEFLVSFYNNEISEKSEIFDDQFSVERPDGSNFTLKIRSTKLEDSAMYFCASSETGSGNYGYTFGSGTRLTVV.